The T cell receptor (beta chain) under discussion was sequenced for a study of blood T cell repertoires in COVID-19. Study-level background: Samples came from the United States, Italy and Spain, spanning acute and convalescent COVID-19. PBMCs, B-cell-depleted T cells, or T cells were the source of the cDNA or gDNA that made up the material.

In the authors' methods: Reference gene primer amplification in the assay estimated nucleated cell counts. Clones were sequenced by immunoSEQ multiplex PCR, and TCRdb holds only the in-frame ones, with some missing. V, J and clone size are taken as reported in that table, and D and trimming were inferred from the DNA itself. The table lists fewer than 200,000 clones, under 90% of them singletons. Trimming cost V 4 bases and J 3 bases, with 9 bases left between them. The CDR3 has 13 amino acids. Per the germline V gene, CDR1 is LNHDA and CDR2 is SQIVND (reference sequence). This TCR came from a woman over 75 with acute or convalescent COVID-19. Sequenced input: peripheral blood. This rearrangement joins TRBV19 to TRBJ2-5, with D tentatively TRBD1 (5 bases). Here the CDR3 reads CASSRTPKETQYF. CDR3 DNA: TGTGCCAGTAGTAGGACACCTAAAGAGACCCAGTACTTC. Complete variable domain (other parts from reference TRBV19 and TRBJ2-5): DGGITQSPKYLFRKEGQNVTLSCEQNLNHDAMYWYRQDPGQGLRLIYYSQIVNDFQKGDIAEGYSVSREKKESFPLTVTSAQKNPTAFYLCASSRTPKETQYFGPGTRLLVL.